One TCR beta chain is described in this entry. These data are taken from a study of blood T cell repertoires in COVID-19. This CDR3 has 14 residues. J lost 9 bases, V lost 6 bases, and 12 bases had no gene match. Germline-derived CDR1 and CDR2 are SQVTM and ANQGSEA. Contact with a PCR-confirmed or clinician-diagnosed COVID-19 case occurred within 2 weeks of entry. Assay used: immunoSEQ multiplex PCR; TCRdb lists only in-frame clones, some missing. The top ten hold 1% of the sample, which has fewer than 350,000 clones, 88% seen once. The chain has TRBV29-1 and TRBJ1-5; 9 nucleotides match TRBD1. This receptor was obtained from a woman aged 25 to 39 who had been exposed to COVID-19. Sequenced input: PBMCs or T cells enriched from blood (not recorded which). The CDR3: CSVVQGQGDGPQHF. CDR3 sequence (DNA): TGCAGCGTCGTGCAGGGACAGGGCGACGGGCCCCAGCATTTT.